Shown below are 3 T cell receptor beta chains from a single sample sequenced in a study of vaccination effects on CD4 cells after COVID-19. No antigen is known for these receptors. Under the ViraFEST assay, PBMC were stimulated with viral peptide pools so that antigen-specific CD4+ T cells expanded. Sequencing was performed afterwards. Culturing for about 9 days preceded CD4+ T cell isolation. The method was immunoSEQ multiplex PCR; TCRdb's version includes in-frame clones alone and lacks a portion of them. The sample includes tens of thousands of clones, about 74% of them seen just once. Sample: CD4+ T cells from PBMCs cultured with HCoV-229E spike peptides, taken before COVID-19 vaccination. The receptors shown here come from a human donor who received a COVID-19 vaccine.

This rearrangement joins TRBV6-5 to TRBJ1-2; no reliable D call. The germline V gene has CDR1 MNHEY and CDR2 SVGAGI. The length of the CDR3 is 13 residues. Trimming pared 6 bases from V and 2 bases from J, leaving 10 bases between. CDR3 sequence: CASRQPSNYGYTF. CDR3 coding DNA: TGTGCCAGCAGGCAACCGTCAAACTATGGCTACACCTTC.

Only one count was recorded for this clone. The J gene is TRBJ1-1, the V gene TRBV27; 8 bases align to TRBD1. The CDR3 totals 15 residues. Per the germline V gene, CDR1 is MNHEY and CDR2 is SMNVEV (reference sequence). The V gene end was trimmed by 8 bases and the J gene end by 0 bases; junction bases not matched to a gene: 8. The CDR3 DNA reads as TGTGCCAGCCGACCAGGGGGCGGGATGAACACTGAAGCTTTCTTT. This translates into CASRPGGGMNTEAFF.

The rearrangement links TRBV7-3 to TRBJ2-3; TRBD2 is a possible D gene (6 bases). Germline CDR1 is SGHTA and CDR2 is FQGTGA. Trimming took off 2 bases at V and 10 bases at J, with 19 bases between the two ends. CDR3 size: 15 residues. The CDR3 loop is CASSLFPGGVDPQYF. CDR3 DNA: TGTGCCAGCAGCTTATTCCCAGGAGGGGTTGATCCGCAGTATTTT. Full variable domain (missing parts from reference TRBV7-3 and TRBJ2-3): GAGVSQTPSNKVTEKGKYVELRCDPISGHTALYWYRQSLGQGPEFLIYFQGTGAADDSGLPNDRFFAVRPEGSVSTLKIQRTERGDSAVYLCASSLFPGGVDPQYFGPGTRLTVL.